This T cell receptor (beta chain) was sequenced in a study of cytomegalovirus exposure and HLA in healthy donors. About the study: The same platform used for the 600 to 750 first-cohort repertoires was also used for the 120 validation repertoires, as a later analysis reported.

As to this clone: Its specificity is not known.

Sequenced by immunoSEQ multiplex PCR; TCRdb stores in-frame clones only, minus some. This repertoire shows some 200,000 clones, about 86% found once; its top ten account for about 2.8%. Study-wide points: There were some public TCRs occurring in many donors, but most TCR sequences were rare. Among TCR beta chains, those listed as cytomegalovirus-associated numbered more than 150. A few CMV-associated chains were confirmed in vitro to be specific for CMV antigens.

Sequenced: PBMCs. The source of this sequence is a woman under 30 in good health and CMV-seropositive.

CDR3 protein: CASSYSGRGLGGYTF. The CDR3 DNA sequence: TGTGCCAGCAGTTACTCAGGCAGGGGGCTGGGGGGCTACACCTTC. The J gene is TRBJ1-2, the V gene TRBV6-5, with 8 bases fitting TRBD1. Germline CDR1 reads MNHEY; CDR2 reads SVGAGI. The CDR3 runs 15 residues. With 0 bases clipped from V and 8 bases from J, the junction kept 8 bases outside the gene matches.